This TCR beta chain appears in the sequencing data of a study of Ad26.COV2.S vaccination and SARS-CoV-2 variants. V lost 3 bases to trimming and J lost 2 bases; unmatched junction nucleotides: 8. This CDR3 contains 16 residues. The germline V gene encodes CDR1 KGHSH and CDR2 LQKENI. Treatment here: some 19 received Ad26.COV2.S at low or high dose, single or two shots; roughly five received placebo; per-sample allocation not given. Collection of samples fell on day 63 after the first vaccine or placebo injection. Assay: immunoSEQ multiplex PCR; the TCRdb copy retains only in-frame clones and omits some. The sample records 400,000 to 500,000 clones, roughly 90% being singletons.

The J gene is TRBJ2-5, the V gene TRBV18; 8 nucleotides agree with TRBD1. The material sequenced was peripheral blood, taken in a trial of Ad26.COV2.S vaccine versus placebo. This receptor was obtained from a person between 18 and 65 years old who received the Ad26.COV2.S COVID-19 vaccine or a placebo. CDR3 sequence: CASSPILNRGQETQYF. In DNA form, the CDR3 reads TGTGCCAGCTCACCGATACTTAACAGGGGGCAAGAGACCCAGTACTTC. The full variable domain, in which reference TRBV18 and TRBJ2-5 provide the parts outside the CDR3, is NAGVMQNPRHLVRRRGQEARLRCSPMKGHSHVYWYRQLPEEGLKFMVYLQKENIIDESGMPKERFSAEFPKEGPSILRIQQVVRGDSAAYFCASSPILNRGQETQYFGPGTRLLVL.